The 24 T cell receptor beta chains given below trace back to one sample, sequenced in a study of blood T cell repertoires in COVID-19. TCRdb's table, derived via immunoSEQ multiplex PCR, lists solely in-frame clones and lacks some. The table includes 110,000 to 150,000 clones, about 87% detected once. The sequencing sample was made of peripheral blood. Receptors originate from a woman of 80 years or more with acute or convalescent COVID-19.

This clone was observed a single time. The gene calls are TRBV19 and TRBJ1-2, with D tentatively TRBD1 (6 bases). The CDR3 covers 11 residues. The germline CDR1 and CDR2 sequences are LNHDA and SQIVND (reference sequence). The germline V and J ends were trimmed by 10 bases and 8 bases, with 14 bases remaining between them. The CDR3 region is CATGGGSGYTF. The CDR3 DNA follows: TGTGCCACCGGTGGGGGCAGCGGCTACACCTTC.

The V and J genes are TRBV6-5 and TRBJ1-3; 8 bases agree with TRBD1. The germline gives CDR1 MNHEY, CDR2 SVGAGI. The CDR3 loop spans 15 amino acids. The V segment lost 4 bases and the J segment 2 bases; nucleotides outside the gene matches: 4. CDR3 residues: CASSSQGATGNTIYF. CDR3 in DNA: TGTGCCAGCAGTTCCCAGGGGGCTACTGGAAACACCATATATTTT.

The chain combines TRBV3-1 (or the pseudogene TRBV3-2) with TRBJ1-6, with D hard to call. The germline V gene has CDR1 LGHDT and CDR2 YNNKEL (reference sequence). CDR3 size: 18 residues. Trimming shortened V by 0 bases and J by 4 bases, and 16 bases separated the two germline ends. The DNA for the CDR3 is TGTGCCAGCAGCCAAGAGTACGGAGGGTTGATTTATAATTCACCCCTCCACTTT. Translated: CASSQEYGGLIYNSPLHF.

V and J are TRBV19 and TRBJ2-3; 13 bases fit TRBD2. Germline V gives CDR1 LNHDA, CDR2 SQIVND (reference sequence). Losses at the gene ends were 5 bases for V and 2 bases for J; bases not matched to a gene: 10. The CDR3 has 18 amino acids. CDR3 nucleotides: TGTGCCAGTAGTGCGCCGGGACTAGCGGGGCTTAACACAGATACGCAGTATTTT. Translated: CASSAPGLAGLNTDTQYF.

The CDR3 DNA follows: TGTGCCAGCAGCTCAGAGGGAGGACATTCACCCCTCCACTTT. This translates into CASSSEGGHSPLHF. The rearrangement joins TRBV3-1 (or the pseudogene TRBV3-2) to TRBJ1-6; D is unclear. Trimming removed 5 bases from V and 8 bases from J, with 13 bases in between. CDR1 is LGHDT, CDR2 YNNKEL, per germline (reference sequence). The CDR3 runs to 14 residues.

The chain uses TRBV5-4 and TRBJ2-3, with D maybe TRBD1 (5 bases). The ends were cut back, 0 bases at V and 4 bases at J, with 6 bases in the middle. This CDR3 spans 13 amino acids. Germline loops: CDR1 SGHNT, CDR2 YYREEE (reference sequence). CDR3 bases: TGTGCCAGCAGCTTGGGGGGCCCAGATACGCAGTATTTT. Protein product: CASSLGGPDTQYF.

The chain joins TRBV14 to TRBJ2-7; possible D gene TRBD1, 6 bases. The CDR3 is 13 residues long. Germline CDR1 reads SGHDN; CDR2 reads FVKESK. Trimming pared 0 bases from V and 3 bases from J, leaving 6 bases between. In DNA form, the CDR3 reads TGTGCCAGCAGCCAAGAACAGGGCTACGAGCAGTACTTC. Translation: CASSQEQGYEQYF. Based on the CDR3 plus reference TRBV14 and TRBJ2-7, the full variable domain is EAGVTQFPSHSVIEKGQTVTLRCDPISGHDNLYWYRRVMGKEIKFLLHFVKESKQDESGMPNNRFLAERTGGTYSTLKVQPAELEDSGVYFCASSQEQGYEQYFGPGTRLTVT.

J is TRBJ1-2 and V is TRBV6-5; no definite D call. Per germline, CDR1 MNHEY and CDR2 SVGAGI. V was trimmed by 6 bases and J by 3 bases, leaving 8 bases between them. The CDR3 consists of 12 residues. Here the CDR3 reads CASRKRDYGYTF. CDR3 coding DNA: TGTGCCAGCAGGAAGAGGGACTATGGCTACACCTTC.

The gene calls are TRBV27 and TRBJ1-5; no clear D. Germline CDR1 is MNHEY and CDR2 is SMNVEV (reference sequence). The CDR3 has 13 residues. Trimming stripped 5 bases from V and 6 bases from J, with 11 bases between. The chain's CDR3 is CASSPTRVQPQHF. In nucleotides, the CDR3 is TGTGCCAGCAGTCCAACGAGGGTTCAGCCCCAGCATTTT.

This rearrangement joins TRBV5-1 to TRBJ1-1; TRBD1 matches at 7 bases. Looked up from germline, CDR1 is SGHRS and CDR2 is YFSETQ. The CDR3 consists of 15 residues. V shed 4 bases and J 2 bases; nucleotides not matched to a gene: 8. CDR3 sequence: CASSPLGTVNTEAFF. Written as DNA, the CDR3 is TGCGCCAGCAGCCCCCTGGGGACAGTCAACACTGAAGCTTTCTTT. Full variable domain (remainder filled in from reference TRBV5-1 and TRBJ1-1): KAGVTQTPRYLIKTRGQQVTLSCSPISGHRSVSWYQQTPGQGLQFLFEYFSETQRNKGNFPGRFSGRQFSNSRSEMNVSTLELGDSALYLCASSPLGTVNTEAFFGQGTRLTVV.

The CDR3 is CASLRMGRWCEQYF. CDR3 bases: TGTGCCAGCTTGAGGATGGGGAGGTGGTGCGAGCAGTACTTC. This sequence joins TRBV21-1 and TRBJ2-7; the D call of TRBD2 is as the table states it, not checked on the DNA. TRBV21-1 is a listed pseudogene. The CDR3 covers 14 residues.

This clone has just a few counts. The chain combines TRBV7-3 with TRBJ2-3, with 11 nucleotides matching TRBD2. The germline V gene encodes CDR1 SGHTA and CDR2 FQGTGA. V was pared by 0 bases and J by 6 bases, with 5 bases of the junction left unmatched. This CDR3 comprises 16 residues. The DNA for the CDR3 is TGTGCCAGCAGCTTAACCCTAGCGGGGGGCCCCGATACGCAGTATTTT. Encoded protein: CASSLTLAGGPDTQYF. The entire variable domain, with the rest obtained from reference TRBV7-3 and TRBJ2-3, is as follows: GAGVSQTPSNKVTEKGKYVELRCDPISGHTALYWYRQSLGQGPEFLIYFQGTGAADDSGLPNDRFFAVRPEGSVSTLKIQRTERGDSAVYLCASSLTLAGGPDTQYFGPGTRLTVL.

The CDR3 reads CASSQWTGRDTQYF. CDR3 bases: TGCGCCAGCAGCCAGTGGACAGGGAGGGATACGCAGTATTTT. The chain links TRBV4-3 to TRBJ2-3, with 8 bases identical to TRBD1. Unmatched junction bases numbered 5, after V lost 3 bases and J lost 6 bases. Per the germline V gene, CDR1 is LGHNA and CDR2 is YSLEER. The CDR3 runs 14 residues.

The V call is TRBV30, the J call TRBJ2-1, with D possibly being TRBD1 (5 bases). Germline V gives CDR1 GTSNPN, CDR2 SVGIG (reference sequence). The CDR3 has 13 residues. Trimming left V 0 bases short and J 4 bases short, with 7 bases between. The CDR3: CAWSVRQYNEQFF. The CDR3 bases are TGTGCCTGGAGTGTCCGACAGTACAATGAGCAGTTCTTC.

The chain couples TRBV29-1 to TRBJ1-2; 8 nucleotides line up with TRBD1. This CDR3 spans 12 amino acids. J gave up 6 bases and V 3 bases, and 3 bases lay outside the gene matches. Germline loops: CDR1 SQVTM, CDR2 ANQGSEA. The CDR3 loop reads CSVEGQENGYTF. The CDR3 nucleotides read TGCAGCGTTGAGGGACAGGAGAATGGCTACACCTTC.

V usage is TRBV6-1 and J usage is TRBJ1-5; 8 nucleotides line up with TRBD1. CDR3 length: 16 residues. Germline lookup yields CDR1 MNHNS and CDR2 SASEGT. The V segment lost 0 bases and the J segment 6 bases; nucleotides outside the gene matches: 7. In DNA, the CDR3 is TGTGCCAGCAGTGAAGCTTTCGACAGGGGTAGTCAGCCCCAGCATTTT. It specifies CASSEAFDRGSQPQHF.

The V call is TRBV19, the J call TRBJ1-1; TRBD1 aligns across 7 bases. V dropped 6 bases and J dropped 0; count of bases not matched to a gene: 1. The germline V gene has CDR1 LNHDA and CDR2 SQIVND (reference sequence). CDR3 size: 13 residues. For the CDR3, the DNA is TGTGCCAGTAGGGGACAGTTGAACACTGAAGCTTTCTTT. It yields the protein CASRGQLNTEAFF.

This CDR3 reads CASVYRVNTEAFF. The DNA for the CDR3 is TGTGCCAGCGTCTACAGGGTCAACACTGAAGCTTTCTTT. The chain combines TRBV2 with TRBJ1-1; a weak D match, TRBD1 (6 bases). This CDR3 has 13 amino acids. Trimming shortened V by 8 bases and J by 2 bases, and 12 bases separated the two germline ends. Germline CDR1 reads SNHLY; CDR2 reads FYNNEI.

This clone was counted a few times. This chain joins TRBV7-2 and TRBJ1-2, with D uncertain. Germline CDR1 is SGHTA and CDR2 is FQGNSA. Trimming left V 3 bases short and J 8 bases short, with 22 bases between. There are 16 residues in the CDR3. CDR3 in amino acids: CASSFGSLEGVGGYTF. The CDR3, as DNA: TGTGCCAGCAGCTTCGGATCGTTAGAGGGAGTCGGAGGCTACACCTTC.

The chain links TRBV12-5 to TRBJ2-1; TRBD2 matches at 7 bases. There are 14 residues in the CDR3. CDR1 and CDR2 from the germline V gene are LGHNT and FRNRAP. With V trimmed by 1 base and J by 8 bases, 5 bases remained unmatched. CDR3 DNA sequence: TGTGCTAGTGGTTTGGGGACTAGTCCCTATGAGCAGTTCTTC. The encoded protein is CASGLGTSPYEQFF.

This clone has more than one count but fewer than ten. The genes are TRBV7-2 and TRBJ2-7; D possibly corresponds to TRBD1 (6 bases). CDR3 length: 14 amino acids. The V end was cut by 0 bases, the J end by 4 bases, with 10 bases between. The germline gives CDR1 SGHTA, CDR2 FQGNSA. CDR3 in DNA: TGTGCCAGCAGCTTAGCGCAGGGGTTTTACGAGCAGTACTTC. Translating it yields CASSLAQGFYEQYF.

The V gene is TRBV18, the J gene TRBJ2-3, with TRBD1 matching 8 bases. With 4 bases clipped from V and 5 bases from J, the junction kept 8 bases outside the gene matches. The CDR3 sequence is 15 residues long. Germline loops: CDR1 KGHSH, CDR2 LQKENI. CDR3 amino acids: CASSQAGTGVDTQYF. In nucleotides, the CDR3 is TGTGCCAGCTCACAAGCCGGGACAGGAGTAGATACGCAGTATTTT.

The chain is built from TRBV20-1 and TRBJ1-1; tentatively, D is TRBD1 (5 bases). Per the germline V gene, CDR1 is DFQATT and CDR2 is SNEGSKA (reference sequence). The germline V and J ends were trimmed by 3 bases and 8 bases, with 16 bases remaining between them. The CDR3 totals 13 residues. In DNA, the CDR3 is TGCAGTGCTAGTGGGGGAGGAATAACAGAAGCTTTCTTT. Translating gives CSASGGGITEAFF.

V and J are TRBV7-9 and TRBJ1-3; D is undetermined. Germline V gives CDR1 SEHNR, CDR2 FQNEAQ (reference sequence). This CDR3 comprises 15 residues. Trimming stripped 4 bases from V and 0 bases from J, with 10 bases between. CDR3 bases: TGTGCCAGCAGCTGGTTAGCTGGCTCTGGAAACACCATATATTTT. Translating gives CASSWLAGSGNTIYF.